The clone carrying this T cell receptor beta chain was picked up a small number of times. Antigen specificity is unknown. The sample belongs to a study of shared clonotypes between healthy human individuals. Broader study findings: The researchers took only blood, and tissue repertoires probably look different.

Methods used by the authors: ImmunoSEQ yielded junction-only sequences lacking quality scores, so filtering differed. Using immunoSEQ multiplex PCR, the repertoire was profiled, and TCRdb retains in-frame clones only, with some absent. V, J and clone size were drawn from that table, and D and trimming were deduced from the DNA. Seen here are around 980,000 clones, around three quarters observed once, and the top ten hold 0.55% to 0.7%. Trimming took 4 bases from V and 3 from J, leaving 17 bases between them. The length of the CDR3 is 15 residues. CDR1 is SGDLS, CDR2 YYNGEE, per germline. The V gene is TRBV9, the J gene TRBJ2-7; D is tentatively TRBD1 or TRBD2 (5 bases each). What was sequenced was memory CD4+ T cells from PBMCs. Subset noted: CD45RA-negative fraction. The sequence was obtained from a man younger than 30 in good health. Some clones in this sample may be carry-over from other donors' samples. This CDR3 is CASSLGAGKNYEQYF. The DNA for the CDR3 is TGTGCCAGCAGCCTCGGGGCAGGGAAGAACTACGAGCAGTACTTC.